Listed here is a single TCR beta chain. The antigen remains unidentified. This sample stems from a study of cytomegalovirus exposure and HLA in healthy donors. Study-wide findings and caveats: Exclusion applied to some V segments, including TRBV6-2 and TRBV6-3, as they were indistinguishable.

PCR involved 60 Vbeta and 13 Jbeta primers. Sequenced by immunoSEQ multiplex PCR; TCRdb stores in-frame clones only, minus some. This sample has about 180,000 clones, with roughly 81% found just once. V shed 4 bases and J 4 bases; nucleotides not matched to a gene: 11. Germline V gene sequence: CDR1 PRHDT, CDR2 FYEKMQ (reference sequence). The CDR3 is 19 amino acids. The TCR sequence derives from a woman aged 18-29 years in good health and CMV-seropositive. Sequencing was done on a sample of PBMCs. The chain recombines TRBV13 with TRBJ2-1; 15 nucleotides agree with TRBD2. CDR3 sequence reads: CASSSPGLAGGRIYNEQFF. DNA for the CDR3: TGTGCCAGCAGCTCACCGGGACTAGCGGGGGGCCGAATATACAATGAGCAGTTCTTC. Complete variable domain (other parts from reference TRBV13 and TRBJ2-1): AAGVIQSPRHLIKEKRETATLKCYPIPRHDTVYWYQQGPGQDPQFLISFYEKMQSDKGSIPDRFSAQQFSDYHSELNMSSLELGDSALYFCASSSPGLAGGRIYNEQFFGPGTRLTVL.